The 7 T cell receptor beta chains below all came from one sample that was sequenced in a study of T cells in Graves' hyperthyroidism and ophthalmopathy. Amplification of TCR beta CDR3 regions was performed using RNA transcripts as template. TCR CDR3 regions were first amplified by RT-PCR with HTBI primers. In TCRdb, the multiplex PCR reads were re-called with MiXCR into one record per CDR3 protein. Among around 450,000 distinct CDR3 sequences listed, 15% to 18% were seen once. Sequenced sample: blood. These receptor sequences come from a woman in her late teens or twenties with Graves' hyperthyroidism.

The chain combines TRBV18 with TRBJ1-2; 7 bases fit TRBD1. The CDR3 length is 16 residues. Germline V gene sequence: CDR1 KGHSH, CDR2 LQKENI. V shed 0 bases, J shed 4 bases, and the junction held 8 bases outside the gene matches. CDR3 sequence reads: CASSPPGQPAFYGYTF. The CDR3 bases are TGTGCCAGCTCACCACCGGGACAGCCAGCTTTCTATGGCTACACCTTC.

This clonotype appeared a few times. This sequence may be a read error, since a much larger clone differs from it by one base. This chain links TRBV20-1 with TRBJ2-7; D is perhaps TRBD2 (5 bases). The germline gives CDR1 DFQATT, CDR2 SNEGSKA (reference sequence). This CDR3 comprises 14 residues. CDR3 protein: CSTRDPGSEYEQYF. CDR3 DNA sequence: TGCAGTACTAGAGATCCGGGTAGCGAGTACGAGCAGTACTTC.

This clonotype has at least ten counts. DNA of the CDR3: TGTGCCAGCGGGGGCAGGCGGGTCGAGCAGTACTTC. Amino acid sequence: CASGGRRVEQYF. The chain uses TRBV2 and TRBJ2-7; weak D call: TRBD1 (6 bases). This CDR3 is 12 amino acids long. The germline CDR1 and CDR2 sequences are SNHLY and FYNNEI. V lost 8 bases to trimming and J lost 6 bases, with 14 bases between them. The complete variable domain, with remaining parts taken from reference TRBV2 and TRBJ2-7, reads EPEVTQTPSHQVTQMGQEVILRCVPISNHLYFYWYRQILGQKVEFLVSFYNNEISEKSEIFDDQFSVERPDGSNFTLKIRSTKLEDSAMYFCASGGRRVEQYFGPGTRLTVT.

At least ten counts were recorded for this clonotype. The chain combines TRBV20-1 with TRBJ2-1; D unclear. Germline V gene data show CDR1 as DFQATT and CDR2 as SNEGSKA (reference sequence). This CDR3 spans 15 amino acids. The ends were cut back, 6 bases at V and 6 bases at J, with 21 bases in the middle. Here the CDR3 DNA reads TGCAGTGCGGTTAAGAGACGTACCCAACTCAATGAGCAGTTCTTC. It encodes CSAVKRRTQLNEQFF.

The chain is built from TRBV7-6 and TRBJ1-4; tentatively, D is TRBD1 (5 bases). CDR3 length equals 15 residues. The germline gives CDR1 SGHVS, CDR2 FNYEAQ. Between the trimmed V and J ends, which lost 1 base and 6 bases, there was a span of 12 bases. This CDR3 is CASSLEAGGDEKLFF. Written as DNA, the CDR3 is TGTGCCAGCAGCTTAGAGGCAGGAGGGGATGAAAAACTGTTTTTT.

This clonotype was recorded many times. The chain links TRBV24-1 to TRBJ2-7; D is ambiguous. V shed 4 bases and J shed 7 bases, with 13 bases lying between them. The V gene's germline CDR1 is KGHDR and CDR2 SFDVKD. This CDR3 has 13 residues. CDR3 region: CATSESYYGEQYF. In DNA, the CDR3 is TGTGCCACCAGTGAGTCCTACTACGGTGAGCAGTACTTC.

In its sample, this clonotype was seen a few times. The chain joins TRBV4-1 to TRBJ2-5; D call uncertain. The CDR3 has 15 residues. Germline V gene data show CDR1 as MGHRA and CDR2 as YSYEKL. Trimming removed 0 bases at V and 1 base at J, with 9 bases between. This CDR3 is CASSQDMRFQETQYF. CDR3 nucleotide sequence: TGCGCCAGCAGCCAAGATATGAGATTCCAAGAGACCCAGTACTTC.